This TCR beta chain emerged from a study of blood T cell repertoires in COVID-19. Per the germline V gene, CDR1 is SQVTM and CDR2 is ANQGSEA. The CDR3 extends over 13 amino acids. Trimming pared 5 bases from V and 7 bases from J, leaving 14 bases between. This clone was seen a handful of times. The assay was immunoSEQ multiplex PCR, and TCRdb's table has in-frame clones only and misses some. Of more than 300,000 clones in the sample, 91% were seen once. The clonotype originates from a woman aged 35 to 49 who had been exposed to COVID-19. The chain recombines TRBV29-1 with TRBJ1-4, with D perhaps TRBD1 (6 bases). Material: PBMCs or T cells enriched from blood (not recorded which). The CDR3 DNA reads TGCAGCGTTCGAGGGGGAGTTTCTGAAAAACTGTTTTTT. Translated: CSVRGGVSEKLFF.